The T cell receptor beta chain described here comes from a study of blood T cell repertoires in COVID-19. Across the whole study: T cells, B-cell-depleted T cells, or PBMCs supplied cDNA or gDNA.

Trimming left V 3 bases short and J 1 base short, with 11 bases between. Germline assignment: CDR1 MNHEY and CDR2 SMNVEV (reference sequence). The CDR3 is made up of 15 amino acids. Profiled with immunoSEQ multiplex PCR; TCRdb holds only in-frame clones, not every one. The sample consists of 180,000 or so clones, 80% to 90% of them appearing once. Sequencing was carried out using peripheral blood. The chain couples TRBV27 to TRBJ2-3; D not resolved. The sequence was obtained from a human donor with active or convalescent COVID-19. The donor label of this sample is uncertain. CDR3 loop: CASSFYPPRTDTQYF. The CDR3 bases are TGTGCCAGCAGTTTCTATCCTCCTCGCACAGATACGCAGTATTTT.